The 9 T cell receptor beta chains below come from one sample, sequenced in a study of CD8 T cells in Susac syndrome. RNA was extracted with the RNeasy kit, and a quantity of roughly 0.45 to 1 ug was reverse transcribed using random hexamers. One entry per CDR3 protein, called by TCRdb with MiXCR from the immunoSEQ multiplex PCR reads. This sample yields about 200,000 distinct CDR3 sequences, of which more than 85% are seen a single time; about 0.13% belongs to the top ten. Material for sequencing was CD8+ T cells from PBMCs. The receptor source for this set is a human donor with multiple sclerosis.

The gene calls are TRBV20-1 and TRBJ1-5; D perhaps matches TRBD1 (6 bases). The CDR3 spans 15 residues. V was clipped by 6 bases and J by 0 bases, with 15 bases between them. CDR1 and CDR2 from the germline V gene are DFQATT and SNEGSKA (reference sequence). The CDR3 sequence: CSAPGAGDSNQPQHF. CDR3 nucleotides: TGCAGTGCGCCGGGGGCAGGAGATAGCAATCAGCCCCAGCATTTT.

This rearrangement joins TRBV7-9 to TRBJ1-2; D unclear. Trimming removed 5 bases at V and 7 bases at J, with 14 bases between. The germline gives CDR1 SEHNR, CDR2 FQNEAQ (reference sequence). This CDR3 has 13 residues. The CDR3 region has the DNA TGTGCCAGCAGCGACGGAGGCTGGGGTGGCTACACCTTC. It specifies CASSDGGWGGYTF.

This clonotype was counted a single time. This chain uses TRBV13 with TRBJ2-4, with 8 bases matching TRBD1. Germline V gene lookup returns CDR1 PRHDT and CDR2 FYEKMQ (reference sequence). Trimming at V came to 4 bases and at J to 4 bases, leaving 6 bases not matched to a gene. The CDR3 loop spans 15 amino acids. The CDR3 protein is CASSSAGGAKNIQYF. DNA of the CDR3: TGTGCCAGCAGCTCGGCAGGGGGCGCGAAAAACATTCAGTACTTC.

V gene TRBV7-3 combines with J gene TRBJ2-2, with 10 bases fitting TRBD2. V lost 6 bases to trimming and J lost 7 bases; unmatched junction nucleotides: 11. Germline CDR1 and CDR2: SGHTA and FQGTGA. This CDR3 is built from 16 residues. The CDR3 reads CASSSPTSGNVGELFF. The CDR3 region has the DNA TGTGCCAGCAGTTCTCCTACTAGCGGGAACGTCGGGGAGCTGTTTTTT. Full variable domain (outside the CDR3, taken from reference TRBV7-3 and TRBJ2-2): GAGVSQTPSNKVTEKGKYVELRCDPISGHTALYWYRQSLGQGPEFLIYFQGTGAADDSGLPNDRFFAVRPEGSVSTLKIQRTERGDSAVYLCASSSPTSGNVGELFFGEGSRLTVL.

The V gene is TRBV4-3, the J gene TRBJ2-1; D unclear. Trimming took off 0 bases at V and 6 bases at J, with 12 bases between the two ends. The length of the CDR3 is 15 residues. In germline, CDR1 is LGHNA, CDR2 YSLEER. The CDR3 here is CASSQDLGIANEQFF. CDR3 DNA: TGCGCCAGCAGCCAAGATCTGGGAATAGCCAATGAGCAGTTCTTC.

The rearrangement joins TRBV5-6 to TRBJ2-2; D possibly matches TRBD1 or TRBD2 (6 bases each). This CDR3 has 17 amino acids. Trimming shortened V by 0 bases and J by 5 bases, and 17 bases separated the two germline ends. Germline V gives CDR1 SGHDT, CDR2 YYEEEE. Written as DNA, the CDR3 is TGTGCCAGCAGCTTGGTTGAGGGGGGCCGTCGGACCGGGGAGCTGTTTTTT. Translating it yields CASSLVEGGRRTGELFF.

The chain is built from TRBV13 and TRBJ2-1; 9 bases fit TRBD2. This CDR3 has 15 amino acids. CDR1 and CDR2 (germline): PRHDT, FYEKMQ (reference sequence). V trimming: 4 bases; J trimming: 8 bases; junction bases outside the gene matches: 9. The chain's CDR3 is CASSSLAGVTYEQFF. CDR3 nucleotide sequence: TGTGCCAGCAGCTCCTTAGCGGGAGTGACGTATGAGCAGTTCTTC. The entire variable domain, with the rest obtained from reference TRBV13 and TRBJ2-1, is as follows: AAGVIQSPRHLIKEKRETATLKCYPIPRHDTVYWYQQGPGQDPQFLISFYEKMQSDKGSIPDRFSAQQFSDYHSELNMSSLELGDSALYFCASSSLAGVTYEQFFGPGTRLTVL.

The CDR3 loop is CSASGTRSGELFF. CDR3 in DNA: TGCAGTGCAAGCGGGACCAGGAGCGGGGAGCTGTTTTTT. The rearrangement joins TRBV20-1 to TRBJ2-2, with TRBD2 identical over 7 bases. Looked up from germline, CDR1 is DFQATT and CDR2 is SNEGSKA (reference sequence). Losses at the gene ends were 6 bases for V and 7 bases for J; bases not matched to a gene: 8. This CDR3 is 13 amino acids long.

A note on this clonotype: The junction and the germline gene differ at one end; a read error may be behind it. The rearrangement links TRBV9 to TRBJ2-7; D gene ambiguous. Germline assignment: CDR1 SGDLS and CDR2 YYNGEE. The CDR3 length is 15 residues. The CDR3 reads CASSVGGSIVYERYF. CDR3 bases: TGTGCCAGCAGCGTAGGTGGCTCTATTGTATACGAGCGGTACTTC.